Each of the 20 T cell receptor beta chains below was sequenced from the same sample in a study of T-cell memory formation after mild COVID-19. TCRdb re-called the 5' RACE reads with MiXCR, one entry per CDR3 protein. The table includes hundreds of thousands of distinct CDR3 sequences, nearly 25% detected once. Input material: PBMCs or a T cell subset sorted from them (not recorded which). All receptors derive from an adult woman who had mild COVID-19 (a few samples of this study predate the infection). Cell type and time point are not known.

This clonotype was seen only a few times. V is TRBV20-1 and J is TRBJ2-3, with no clear D. Looked up from germline, CDR1 is DFQATT and CDR2 is SNEGSKA (reference sequence). Trimming stripped 3 bases from V and 2 bases from J, with 12 bases between. This CDR3 region has 14 residues. CDR3 DNA: TGCAGTGCTAGTTTATTCCGGTACACAGATACGCAGTATTTT. Encoded protein: CSASLFRYTDTQYF.

The genes are TRBV3-1 and TRBJ1-1, with D unresolved. The CDR3 loop spans 14 amino acids. V shed 3 bases and J shed 3 bases, with 11 bases lying between them. CDR1 is LGHDT and CDR2 is YNNKEL in the germline V gene (reference sequence). CDR3 in amino acids: CASSQNPRDTEAFF. For the CDR3, the DNA is TGTGCCAGCAGCCAGAATCCTAGGGACACTGAAGCTTTCTTT.

This clonotype was recorded once. The V gene is TRBV3-1, the J gene TRBJ2-5; 11 bases align to TRBD2. This CDR3 region has 16 residues. CDR1 LGHDT and CDR2 YNNKEL come from the germline V gene (reference sequence). After removal of 4 bases from V and 2 bases from J, the junction contained 6 bases not matched to a gene. The CDR3 DNA is TGTGCCAGCAGCCCGGGACTAGCGGCAGTTCAAGAGACCCAGTACTTC. Its protein is CASSPGLAAVQETQYF.

Ten or more counts support this clonotype. The rearrangement links TRBV7-9 to TRBJ2-5, with TRBD2 identical over 10 bases. The CDR3 consists of 15 residues. J was trimmed by 3 bases and V by 5 bases; bases with no gene match: 6. Per the germline V gene, CDR1 is SEHNR and CDR2 is FQNEAQ (reference sequence). Written as DNA, the CDR3 is TGTGCCAGCAGCCCGGGACTAGCGATGAAAGAGACCCAGTACTTC. Its translation is CASSPGLAMKETQYF.

This clonotype was counted between two and nine times. This chain's CDR3 is CSVGGTGGFGANVLTF. The CDR3 coding sequence is TGCAGCGTTGGGGGGACAGGGGGCTTTGGGGCCAACGTCCTGACTTTC. This rearrangement joins TRBV29-1 to TRBJ2-6; 12 nucleotides match TRBD1. Germline CDR1 is SQVTM and CDR2 is ANQGSEA. The J segment lost 3 bases and the V segment lost 4 bases, leaving 4 bases of the junction unmatched. The CDR3 sequence is 16 residues long.

The chain links TRBV5-1 to TRBJ2-5, with D possibly TRBD1 on 5 matching bases. Germline V gene sequence: CDR1 SGHRS, CDR2 YFSETQ. The CDR3 length is 16 residues. Trimming removed 0 bases from V and 2 bases from J, with 14 bases in between. In DNA form, the CDR3 reads TGCGCCAGCAGCTTGGCGTCAGGGTTCGGTCAAGAGACCCAGTACTTC. Translation: CASSLASGFGQETQYF.

The chain combines TRBV3-1 with TRBJ2-5; 7 nucleotides match TRBD1. The CDR3 is 13 residues long. Germline V CDR1 and CDR2: LGHDT, YNNKEL (reference sequence). Trimming removed 7 bases from V and 3 bases from J; junction bases left unmatched: 5. CDR3 residues: CASIHRGKETQYF. CDR3 in DNA: TGTGCCAGCATCCACAGGGGCAAAGAGACCCAGTACTTC.

DNA for the CDR3: TGTGCCACCAGAGGGCACGGAGCGGCAGATACGCAGTATTTT. Its translation: CATRGHGAADTQYF. The chain links TRBV6-4 to TRBJ2-3; D is possibly TRBD2 (5 bases). V lost 10 bases and J lost 4, with 18 bases in between. Germline CDR1 MRHNA, CDR2 SNTAGT. This CDR3 region has 14 residues.

The chain has TRBV13 and TRBJ1-5; a possible D gene is TRBD1 (5 bases). Deletions cut 5 bases from V and 7 bases from J, with 12 bases between. The CDR3 has 13 amino acids. From germline, CDR1 is PRHDT and CDR2 FYEKMQ (reference sequence). CDR3 residues: CASSPGVMQPQHF. As DNA, the CDR3 is TGTGCCAGCAGCCCGGGGGTCATGCAGCCCCAGCATTTT.

The chain has TRBV20-1 and TRBJ2-2; D gene unclear. Trimming took off 5 bases at V and 8 bases at J, with 12 bases between the two ends. The CDR3 is 12 residues long. Germline loops: CDR1 DFQATT, CDR2 SNEGSKA (reference sequence). The CDR3 DNA follows: TGCAGTGCTCAAGGACCCCTGGGGGAGCTGTTTTTT. This codes for CSAQGPLGELFF.

The sample holds a few counts of this clonotype. The rearrangement uses TRBV7-6 and TRBJ2-1; 11 bases are a match to TRBD2. The germline gives CDR1 SGHVS, CDR2 FNYEAQ. The CDR3 extends over 18 amino acids. V shed 1 base and J 0 bases; nucleotides not matched to a gene: 5. CDR3: CASSLVQLAGGSYNEQFF. The CDR3 bases are TGTGCCAGCAGCTTAGTTCAGCTAGCGGGGGGCTCCTACAATGAGCAGTTCTTC.

This chain joins TRBV5-1 and TRBJ2-3; perhaps TRBD2 as D (6 bases). The CDR3 runs to 16 residues. V was clipped by 4 bases and J by 2 bases, with 17 bases between them. The V gene's germline CDR1 is SGHRS and CDR2 YFSETQ. The CDR3 DNA reads TGCGCCAGCAGCATTCTAAGCGGGCCGAACACAGATACGCAGTATTTT. This codes for CASSILSGPNTDTQYF.

This chain joins TRBV19 and TRBJ2-1, with a weak D call TRBD2 (5 bases). V lost 3 bases and J lost 4, with 13 bases in between. The CDR3 sequence is 15 residues long. The germline V gene has CDR1 LNHDA and CDR2 SQIVND (reference sequence). The CDR3 nucleotides read TGTGCCAGTAGTATTTCTACCGGGGTATACAATGAGCAGTTCTTC. Its translation: CASSISTGVYNEQFF.

A few counts support this clonotype. The chain's CDR3 is CASSPPVRQTNTGELFF. In DNA, the CDR3 is TGTGCCAGCTCACCACCGGTGAGGCAGACGAACACCGGGGAGCTGTTTTTT. The V call is TRBV18, the J call TRBJ2-2; no reliable D call. V was clipped by 0 bases and J by 0 bases, with 11 bases between them. CDR3 size: 17 residues. Germline V gene data show CDR1 as KGHSH and CDR2 as LQKENI. Full variable domain (outside the CDR3, taken from reference TRBV18 and TRBJ2-2): NAGVMQNPRHLVRRRGQEARLRCSPMKGHSHVYWYRQLPEEGLKFMVYLQKENIIDESGMPKERFSAEFPKEGPSILRIQQVVRGDSAAYFCASSPPVRQTNTGELFFGEGSRLTVL.

The chain joins TRBV5-6 to TRBJ2-1; 8 bases map to TRBD1. CDR1 SGHDT and CDR2 YYEEEE come from the germline V gene. J lost 7 bases, V lost 2 bases, and 5 bases had no gene match. CDR3 length: 14 residues. The CDR3 DNA is TGTGCCAGCAGCTTACCCCAGGGGGCTAATGAGCAGTTCTTC. It specifies CASSLPQGANEQFF.

This clonotype was detected many times. For the CDR3, the DNA is TGCGCCAGCAGCTTCCTCCCACCGGGACAGGGCTACGAGCAGTACTTC. Its protein is CASSFLPPGQGYEQYF. This rearrangement joins TRBV5-1 to TRBJ2-7; the match to TRBD1 covers 9 bases. The CDR3 loop spans 16 amino acids. V lost 2 bases and J lost 3; bases outside the gene matches: 9. Germline assignment: CDR1 SGHRS and CDR2 YFSETQ.

The rearrangement links TRBV7-2 to TRBJ1-5; 10 positions match TRBD1. The CDR3 is 13 amino acids. Trimming took 4 bases from V and 8 from J; bases not matched to a gene: 2. Germline V lookup: CDR1 SGHTA, CDR2 FQGNSA. CDR3 coding DNA: TGTGCCAGCAGCTCGGACAGGGGGAAGCCCCAGCATTTT. Translated: CASSSDRGKPQHF. Combining the CDR3 with reference TRBV7-2 and TRBJ1-5 gives the whole variable domain GAGVSQSPSNKVTEKGKDVELRCDPISGHTALYWYRQSLGQGLEFLIYFQGNSAPDKSGLPSDRFSAERTGGSVSTLTIQRTQQEDSAVYLCASSSDRGKPQHFGDGTRLSIL.

This clonotype was counted only a few times. The gene calls are TRBV9 and TRBJ2-7; a possible D gene is TRBD2 (6 bases). Germline CDR1 reads SGDLS; CDR2 reads YYNGEE. The V and J ends lost 3 bases and 3 bases respectively, with 13 bases between them. The CDR3 runs to 14 residues. The CDR3 reads CASSARVGSYEQYF. As DNA, the CDR3 is TGTGCCAGCAGCGCCAGGGTCGGGAGCTACGAGCAGTACTTC.

The chain has TRBV12-3 or TRBV12-4 and TRBJ1-2; perhaps TRBD1 as D (5 bases). This CDR3 spans 15 amino acids. V dropped 3 bases and J dropped 7 bases, with 18 bases sitting between them. The CDR3 sequence: CASSLGLWAGGGYTF. The CDR3 DNA is TGTGCCAGCAGTTTGGGGTTATGGGCTGGGGGTGGCTACACCTTC.

This clonotype occurred a few times. J is TRBJ1-1 and V is TRBV18; D is ambiguous. Trimming cost V 1 base and J 1 base, with 10 bases left between them. Germline V lookup: CDR1 KGHSH, CDR2 LQKENI. The CDR3 consists of 15 residues. CDR3 in DNA: TGTGCCAGCTCACCACGCAGGAACGAGAACACTGAAGCTTTCTTT. This translates into CASSPRRNENTEAFF.